This T cell receptor (beta chain) was sequenced in a study of beta chain features in type 1 diabetes. The study's findings and limits: Shortening of TCRB CDR3s, moderate but significant, appeared in all four CD4+ subsets of Type 1 diabetes patients. Compared with healthy donors, patients appeared to share more similar naive, central memory and regulatory TCRB repertoires.

CDR3 length: 19 residues. Trimming took 3 bases from V and 2 from J; bases not matched to a gene: 17. Germline CDR1 and CDR2: SGHDN and FVKESK. The table lists this clone with a few counts. The target antigen is unknown. A CD45RO/CCR7/CD25/CD127/CD95/CD27 panel sorted naive, central memory, regulatory and stem cell-like memory CD4+ cells. In all sorted populations, purity surpassed 98%. Reverse transcribing all isolated RNA meant expressed TCRB transcripts were sequenced. Sequencing used immunoSEQ multiplex PCR; TCRdb keeps in-frame clones, though not all of them. The sample lists hundreds of thousands of clones, about a tenth occurring once.

The TCR was taken from a young man with type 1 diabetes. Sequencing input: central memory CD4+ T cells from blood. J is TRBJ2-3 and V is TRBV14; 7 bases match TRBD1. CDR3 bases: TGTGCCAGCAGCCACGAGATCCCACAGGGGAGCGTGGCCACAGATACGCAGTATTTT. Its protein product is CASSHEIPQGSVATDTQYF.